This T cell receptor beta chain was identified during a study of regulatory T cells in long-lasting Graves disease. From germline, CDR1 is SQVTM and CDR2 ANQGSEA. Between the trimmed V and J ends, which lost 7 bases and 3 bases, there was a span of 15 bases. This CDR3 is built from 14 residues. Time point of the sample: newly diagnosed GD, antithyroid drugs for less than 3 months. Researchers made the TCR library from RNA that was extracted from PBMCs. Graves' disease was diagnosed by American Thyroid Association guidelines. Library construction for TCR beta used iRepertoire HTBI primers and Arm-PCR of CDR3 regions. TCRdb analysed the multiplex PCR reads with MiXCR anew, one entry per CDR3 protein. The sample carries 400,000 to 500,000 distinct CDR3 sequences, about a sixth recorded once. In the case of this clonotype: What it binds is not known.

Overall study findings and caveats: Persistent disease was associated with favored TRBV28 usage and with favored use of TRBJ1-2 and TRBJ2-5.

The same specimen was also included in a second study, on T cells in Graves' hyperthyroidism and ophthalmopathy. That source reports: First-round RT-PCR of the TCR CDR3 relied on the HTBI primer set.

The sample in question was peripheral blood mononuclear cells (PBMCs), obtained at new diagnosis, from a patient treated with antithyroid drugs. This chain uses TRBV29-1 with TRBJ2-2, with D hard to call. The sequence came from a woman aged 25 to 45 with Graves disease. The CDR3 DNA follows: TGCAGCGCATATTTGACGAAGGACACCGGGGAGCTGTTTTTT. Residues: CSAYLTKDTGELFF.